The entry below describes one T cell receptor beta chain. In this sample, this clonotype turned up once. The antigen this receptor binds is unknown. Base qualities were left out, and no much larger clone turns up one base away. Evidence from a single read is weak. These data are taken from a study of Graves' ophthalmopathy and Graves' hyperthyroidism (dated by TCRdb to the late 2010s). Notes on the research overall: Peripheral blood was collected at initial diagnosis, before any treatment. To tell Graves' ophthalmopathy apart from Graves' hyperthyroidism, and to predict which patients would progress to ophthalmopathy, the study relied on TCR beta repertoire signatures. In total, approximately 130 blood samples were TCR-sequenced: some 40 ophthalmopathy, roughly 77 hyperthyroidism and some 17 hyperthyroidism-to-ophthalmopathy patients. To explore V-J signatures distinguishing ophthalmopathy from hyperthyroidism, a discovery set of 100 patients (roughly 45 ophthalmopathy, about 57 stable hyperthyroidism) was enrolled. For independent validation, a separate cohort was made up of 18 to 20 hyperthyroidism patients plus 17 patients who later progressed from hyperthyroidism to ophthalmopathy. In more than five hyperthyroidism patients, the T-cell repertoires found in thyroid tissue were compared with those found in blood. Following sample collection, hyperthyroidism patients were given methimazole at a starting dose of 30 mg daily, and ophthalmopathy patients were given high-dose intravenous methylprednisolone. The roughly 90 discovery patients were divided at random into training and test sets in a 7:3 ratio. General conclusions and limits of the study: In cross-validation, the 13-signature model distinguished ophthalmopathy from stable hyperthyroidism with around 90% sensitivity and approximately 81% specificity, while in the test set the corresponding values were around 79% and 71%. No statistical method was used to predetermine the sample size, and group allocation was not hidden from the investigators. Among expanded thyroid clonotypes with frequency above 0.001, most also showed up in blood, which suggests that blood repertoires may reflect the thyroid immune response. In validation, the model predicted ophthalmopathy progression with about 70% sensitivity and roughly 72% specificity; 12 predicted patients were CT-confirmed with GO in a median of around 6.5 months.

TCR beta CDR3 regions were amplified from RNA transcripts for repertoire sequencing. The first round of RT-PCR was done with HTBI primers and the Qiagen OneStep RT-PCR kit, and was followed by a second round of multiplex PCR, then size selection and purification. Libraries were sequenced paired-end with 100 bp reads on an Illumina HiSeq2000. In the original analysis: SOAPnuke was used to process the reads, removing any read that contained adapters or uncalled bases, had a mean Phred below 15, or lacked an exact match to the constant primer or identifier. High-quality paired reads were merged with COPE v1.2.5. Each unique nucleotide sequence was defined as a clonotype, and clonotypes were aligned to IMGT TRB V, D and J references with MiTCR v1.1. The analysis was limited to V-J combinations with a frequency above 0.0001, which together covered about 99% of the repertoires. For each V-J combination, a TCR clonal expansion and chaos score was defined as the ratio of F50 clonal expansion to chaos observed in the TCRdist matrix. Features were reduced by Welch's t-statistics and random forest to over ten V-J combinations, which fed a naive Bayes classifier. The similarity between thyroid and blood repertoires was quantified using the Morisita-Horn index. Clones were called with MiXCR by TCRdb after fastp trimmed the public reads at Q25, and only in-frame beta chains were retained. For every CDR3 protein sequence, its rows merge into one entry that carries the most common genes and DNA. TCRdb, not the authors, supplied the V and J calls. Here the sample has a few hundred thousand distinct CDR3 sequences; 20% to 25% occur a single time. The biggest ten clones account for under 3% of the sample.

The CDR3, from cysteine to phenylalanine, totals 17 residues. Only CDR3 DNA remains: 51 bases, in frame from the first base. At the junction V is shortened by 7 bases and J by 0 bases, with 18 bases in between. A patient counted as having stable hyperthyroidism if there was no progression to ophthalmopathy within 18 months of follow-up. Hyperthyroidism patients were newly diagnosed, were aged 18 to 65 years, and had a disease duration under 2 months. Patients with other autoimmune diseases, uncontrolled infections, pregnancy or lactation were excluded. Diagnosis was based on clinical symptoms, serum thyroxine, TRAb, thyroid ultrasound and orbital computed tomography. Ficoll-Paque density gradient centrifugation was used to isolate PBMCs from 9.5 to 10 ml of fresh peripheral blood. Total RNA was extracted with Trizol reagent and quality-checked on an Agilent 2100 Bioanalyzer.

The receptor's source is a woman aged 18-35 years with stable Graves' hyperthyroidism. Donor details come from another sample of the same person, matched by shared clones. The receptor chain draws on TRBV12-3 or TRBV12-4 and TRBJ2-2; possibly the D gene is TRBD2, per 5 matching bases. Sequences were obtained from peripheral blood. The nucleotide sequence reads TGTGCCAGCAACCTACAGACGGTTAGCGCGAACACCGGGGAGCTGTTTTTT. The encoded protein is CASNLQTVSANTGELFF.